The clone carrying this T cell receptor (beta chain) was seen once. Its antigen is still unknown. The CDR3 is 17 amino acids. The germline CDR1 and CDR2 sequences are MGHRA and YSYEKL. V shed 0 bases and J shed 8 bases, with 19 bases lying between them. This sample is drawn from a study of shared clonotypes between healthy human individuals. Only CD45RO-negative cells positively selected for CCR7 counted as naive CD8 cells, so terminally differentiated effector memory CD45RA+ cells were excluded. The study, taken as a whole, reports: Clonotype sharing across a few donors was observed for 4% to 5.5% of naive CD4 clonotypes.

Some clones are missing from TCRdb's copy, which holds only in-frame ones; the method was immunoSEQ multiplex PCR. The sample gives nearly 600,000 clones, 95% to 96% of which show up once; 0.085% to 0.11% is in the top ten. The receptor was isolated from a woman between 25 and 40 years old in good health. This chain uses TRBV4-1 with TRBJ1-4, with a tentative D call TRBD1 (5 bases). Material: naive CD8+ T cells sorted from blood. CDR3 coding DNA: TGCGCCAGCAGCCAAGATTCCGCAGGGCGGTTCGAGGAAAAACTGTTTTTT. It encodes CASSQDSAGRFEEKLFF.